The next 29 T cell receptor beta chains were all read from a single sample in a study of CD8 T cells in acute hepatitis C reinfection. As to time point: naive CD8 control sorted from an acute-time-point sample. The assay was immunoSEQ multiplex PCR, and TCRdb's table has in-frame clones only and misses some. Among around 34,000 clones listed, approximately 87% were seen once. What was sequenced was naive CD8+ T cells from PBMCs. The receptors were sampled from a man under 40 with chronic hepatitis C.

CDR3 coding DNA: TGTGCCAGCAGCGTAGCTGGTTCACCCCTCCACTTT. It codes for CASSVAGSPLHF. The rearrangement links TRBV9 to TRBJ1-6; D not certain. The germline gives CDR1 SGDLS, CDR2 YYNGEE. The V end lost 0 bases, the J end lost 9 bases, and 4 bases lay between the germline ends. The CDR3 consists of 12 residues. The whole variable domain, remainder taken from reference TRBV9 and TRBJ1-6, is DSGVTQTPKHLITATGQRVTLRCSPRSGDLSVYWYQQSLDQGLQFLIQYYNGEERAKGNILERFSAQQFPDLHSELNLSSLELGDSALYFCASSVAGSPLHFGNGTRLTVT.

This chain connects TRBV7-3 to TRBJ1-1; tentatively, D is TRBD1 (5 bases). The CDR3 totals 14 residues. Trimming left V 5 bases short and J 3 bases short, with 13 bases between. In germline, CDR1 is SGHTA, CDR2 FQGTGA. The CDR3 DNA reads TGTGCCAGCAGCCCAGCTGGGGGGGACACTGAAGCTTTCTTT. This codes for CASSPAGGDTEAFF.

CDR3 nucleotide sequence: TGCGCCAGCAGCTTCCCCCGGGACGGATCAACTGATGGCTATGGCTACACCTTC. Translating it yields CASSFPRDGSTDGYGYTF. This sequence joins TRBV5-1 and TRBJ1-2, with D tentatively TRBD1 (5 bases). The V end lost 2 bases, the J end lost 4 bases, and 24 bases lay between the germline ends. CDR3 length: 18 residues. From germline, CDR1 is SGHRS and CDR2 YFSETQ.

The chain carries TRBV19 and TRBJ2-6, with D perhaps matching TRBD1 (6 bases). CDR3 length: 15 amino acids. The germline V gene encodes CDR1 LNHDA and CDR2 SQIVND (reference sequence). V was shortened by 4 bases and J by 1 base, with 8 bases between the two germline ends. The CDR3 loop reads CASSTDSSGANVLTF. CDR3 DNA: TGTGCCAGTAGTACGGACAGTTCTGGGGCCAACGTCCTGACTTTC.

The chain couples TRBV6-6 to TRBJ2-1; D may be TRBD1 or TRBD2 (6 bases each). In germline, CDR1 is MNHNY, CDR2 SVGAGI (reference sequence). CDR3 length: 12 residues. V was shortened by 2 bases and J by 9 bases, with 8 bases between the two germline ends. The CDR3, as DNA: TGTGCCAGCAGTTACGAGGGGGGTGAGCAGTTCTTC. Its protein product is CASSYEGGEQFF.

The chain has TRBV14 and TRBJ2-7, with D unclear. The ends were cut back, 3 bases at V and 0 bases at J, with 9 bases in the middle. This CDR3 comprises 14 residues. Germline CDR1 is SGHDN and CDR2 is FVKESK. CDR3 residues: CASSHPGVSYEQYF. CDR3 sequence (DNA): TGTGCCAGCAGCCACCCAGGTGTCTCCTACGAGCAGTACTTC.

The chain has TRBV5-6 and TRBJ1-1, with TRBD1 as a possible D gene (5 bases). Germline CDR1 and CDR2: SGHDT and YYEEEE. The CDR3 runs 12 residues. V was clipped by 4 bases and J by 8 bases, with 12 bases between them. CDR3 region: CASSGWDAEAFF. The CDR3 DNA reads as TGTGCCAGCAGCGGCTGGGACGCCGAAGCTTTCTTT.

V gene TRBV27 combines with J gene TRBJ1-1; 7 bases map to TRBD1. In germline, CDR1 is MNHEY, CDR2 SMNVEV (reference sequence). V lost 4 bases to trimming and J lost 4 bases; unmatched junction nucleotides: 6. The CDR3 is 14 amino acids. The CDR3 spells CASSSQGVSTEAFF. Here the CDR3 DNA reads TGTGCCAGCAGTTCTCAGGGGGTGAGCACTGAAGCTTTCTTT.

The J gene is TRBJ2-1, the V gene TRBV19, with 8 bases that match TRBD1. CDR3 length equals 15 residues. Germline CDR1 reads LNHDA; CDR2 reads SQIVND (reference sequence). J was trimmed by 0 bases and V by 7 bases; bases with no gene match: 5. CDR3 in amino acids: CASTRGLSSYNEQFF. The CDR3 nucleotides are TGTGCCAGTACCAGGGGGCTGAGCTCCTACAATGAGCAGTTCTTC.

The chain uses TRBV4-3 and TRBJ2-6; D unresolved. Germline V gene data show CDR1 as LGHNA and CDR2 as YSLEER. V was pared by 1 base and J by 0 bases, with 7 bases between. The CDR3 has 16 amino acids. The CDR3 nucleotides are TGCGCCAGCAGCCAAGCGGGTAGCTCTGGGGCCAACGTCCTGACTTTC. The encoded protein is CASSQAGSSGANVLTF.

The chain has TRBV4-2 and TRBJ2-1, with unresolved D. The CDR3 runs to 13 residues. Germline V CDR1 and CDR2: LGHNA, YNFKEQ. Trimming stripped 0 bases from V and 9 bases from J, with 9 bases between. Here the CDR3 reads CASSQEHRPEQFF. CDR3 sequence (DNA): TGTGCCAGCAGCCAAGAACATCGACCTGAGCAGTTCTTC.

The rearrangement links TRBV7-6 to TRBJ1-1; D remains ambiguous. The V and J ends lost 5 bases and 6 bases respectively, with 10 bases between them. The CDR3 is 12 amino acids. Germline V gene lookup returns CDR1 SGHVS and CDR2 FNYEAQ. The CDR3 here is CASSPHLAEAFF. The CDR3 DNA follows: TGTGCCAGCAGCCCCCATCTGGCTGAAGCTTTCTTT. Supplemented by reference TRBV7-6 and TRBJ1-1, the full variable domain reads GAGVSQSPRYKVTKRGQDVALRCDPISGHVSLYWYRQALGQGPEFLTYFNYEAQQDKSGLPNDRFSAERPEGSISTLTIQRTEQRDSAMYRCASSPHLAEAFFGQGTRLTVV.

The table lists this clone with a count of one. This chain connects TRBV9 to TRBJ2-7, with D perhaps TRBD1 (5 bases). Germline CDR1 and CDR2: SGDLS and YYNGEE. There are 14 residues in the CDR3. V lost 0 bases and J 2 bases, leaving 9 bases between the germline ends. CDR3 coding DNA: TGTGCCAGCAGCGTAGGGCAGGGAACCTACGAGCAGTACTTC. This codes for CASSVGQGTYEQYF.

The chain joins TRBV27 to TRBJ2-5; D might be TRBD1 or TRBD2, each matching 5 bases. Judging by the DNA end, TRBJ2-7 fits better; the J call may be wrong. Germline assignment: CDR1 MNHEY and CDR2 SMNVEV (reference sequence). The CDR3 covers 13 residues. CDR3 DNA sequence: TGTGCCAGCAGTCTCGGGGCTTACTACGAGCAGTACTTC. Residues: CASSLGAYYEQYF.

V gene TRBV9 combines with J gene TRBJ1-2; D is uncertain. The CDR3 runs 13 residues. Germline CDR1 and CDR2: SGDLS and YYNGEE. V dropped 0 bases and J dropped 5 bases, with 8 bases sitting between them. This CDR3 reads CASSVELDYGYTF. CDR3 sequence (DNA): TGTGCCAGCAGCGTAGAACTGGATTATGGCTACACCTTC.

The genes are TRBV4-1 and TRBJ2-5, with D perhaps TRBD2 (6 bases). V gave up 1 base and J gave up 5 bases, with 17 bases separating them. The germline CDR1 and CDR2 sequences are MGHRA and YSYEKL. The CDR3 contains 16 residues. The CDR3 protein is CASSQVERASRETQYF. The CDR3, as DNA: TGCGCCAGCAGCCAAGTTGAGCGGGCCTCCCGGGAGACCCAGTACTTC.

V is TRBV19 and J is TRBJ2-7; D perhaps matches TRBD2 (5 bases). Per germline, CDR1 LNHDA and CDR2 SQIVND (reference sequence). CDR3 length: 14 residues. Trimming shortened V by 4 bases and J by 4 bases, and 14 bases separated the two germline ends. CDR3 coding DNA: TGTGCCAGTAGTAAATCGGAGGATGTGTACGAGCAGTACTTC. It specifies CASSKSEDVYEQYF.

V is TRBV6-5 and J is TRBJ2-7, with TRBD1 as a possible D gene (6 bases). Germline CDR1 is MNHEY and CDR2 is SVGAGI. V was cut by 6 bases and J by 7 bases, with 13 bases left in between. The CDR3 has 12 residues. As DNA, the CDR3 is TGTGCCAGCAGGACAACAGGGATGGAGCAGTACTTC. Its protein is CASRTTGMEQYF.

The CDR3 DNA reads TGCGCCAGCGGGCTGGGTCGGCGAGATAATGAAAAACTGTTTTTT. Encoded protein: CASGLGRRDNEKLFF. J is TRBJ1-4 and V is TRBV10-2; the D is unclear. Germline CDR1 is WSHSY and CDR2 is SAAADI. This CDR3 region has 15 residues. With 8 bases removed from V and 4 bases from J, the gap between germline ends came to 17 bases.

Only one count was recorded for this clone. V gene TRBV11-2 combines with J gene TRBJ2-5; the match to TRBD2 covers 7 bases. Germline CDR1 is SGHAT and CDR2 is FQNNGV. This CDR3 region has 15 residues. J lost 4 bases, V lost 4 bases, and 9 bases had no gene match. The CDR3, as DNA: TGTGCCAGCAGCTCTACAACGGGGGGTTTAGAGACCCAGTACTTC. Protein sequence: CASSSTTGGLETQYF. Filled out from reference TRBV11-2 and TRBJ2-5, the complete variable domain reads EAGVAQSPRYKIIEKRQSVAFWCNPISGHATLYWYQQILGQGPKLLIQFQNNGVVDDSQLPKDRFSAERLKGVDSTLKIQPAKLEDSAVYLCASSSTTGGLETQYFGPGTRLLVL.

The rearrangement joins TRBV30 to TRBJ2-3; D is possibly TRBD2 (6 bases). The V end was cut by 0 bases, the J end by 3 bases, with 13 bases between. The CDR3 is 15 residues long. From germline, CDR1 is GTSNPN and CDR2 SVGIG (reference sequence). In DNA form, the CDR3 reads TGTGCCTGGAGTGTACTAGCATCCACAACAGATACGCAGTATTTT. Translating gives CAWSVLASTTDTQYF.

The chain combines TRBV7-3 with TRBJ2-3, with 11 bases that match TRBD2. Germline V gives CDR1 SGHTA, CDR2 FQGTGA. The CDR3 contains 16 residues. V gave up 2 bases and J gave up 1 base; unmatched junction bases: 2. The CDR3, as DNA: TGTGCCAGCAGCTTACCACTAGCGGGGGGCACAGATACGCAGTATTTT. Translating it yields CASSLPLAGGTDTQYF. The whole variable domain, filled in from reference TRBV7-3 and TRBJ2-3, reads GAGVSQTPSNKVTEKGKYVELRCDPISGHTALYWYRQSLGQGPEFLIYFQGTGAADDSGLPNDRFFAVRPEGSVSTLKIQRTERGDSAVYLCASSLPLAGGTDTQYFGPGTRLTVL.

This rearrangement joins TRBV30 to TRBJ1-4; TRBD1 is a possible D gene (5 bases). Per germline, CDR1 GTSNPN and CDR2 SVGIG (reference sequence). Trimming took off 4 bases at V and 8 bases at J, with 17 bases between the two ends. This CDR3 has 14 residues. The CDR3 DNA reads as TGTGCCTGGAATAGTGGGGGATGGGGGGAAAAACTGTTTTTT. This encodes CAWNSGGWGEKLFF.

The chain uses TRBV19 and TRBJ2-2; tentatively, D is TRBD1 (7 bases). In germline, CDR1 is LNHDA, CDR2 SQIVND (reference sequence). This CDR3 is built from 16 residues. Deletions cut 3 bases from V and 4 bases from J, with 15 bases between. The CDR3, as DNA: TGTGCCAGTAGTATTGGAGGGGGCCTGGGCACCGGGGAGCTGTTTTTT. This gives the protein CASSIGGGLGTGELFF. Together with reference TRBV19 and TRBJ2-2, the CDR3 gives the full variable domain: DGGITQSPKYLFRKEGQNVTLSCEQNLNHDAMYWYRQDPGQGLRLIYYSQIVNDFQKGDIAEGYSVSREKKESFPLTVTSAQKNPTAFYLCASSIGGGLGTGELFFGEGSRLTVL.

This rearrangement joins TRBV4-3 to TRBJ2-7; 7 bases fit TRBD1. Germline V CDR1 and CDR2: LGHNA, YSLEER. CDR3 length equals 14 residues. Trimming cost V 4 bases and J 3 bases; bases outside gene matches: 6. For the CDR3, the DNA is TGCGCCAGCAGCCCTCGGACAGGCCTCTACGAGCAGTACTTC. Its translation: CASSPRTGLYEQYF.

The rearrangement joins TRBV6-5 to TRBJ1-4; possible D gene TRBD1, 6 bases. Germline V gene sequence: CDR1 MNHEY, CDR2 SVGAGI. CDR3 length equals 13 residues. Trimming shortened V by 0 bases and J by 12 bases, and 11 bases separated the two germline ends. CDR3 in DNA: TGTGCCAGCAGTTACTCTCGGGGGGCGGAACTGTTTTTT. Amino acids: CASSYSRGAELFF.

The count of this clone is one. The V and J genes are TRBV5-1 and TRBJ2-3; perhaps TRBD2 as D (6 bases). The CDR3 spans 16 residues. Between the trimmed V and J ends, which lost 2 bases and 2 bases, there was a span of 15 bases. The germline CDR1 and CDR2 sequences are SGHRS and YFSETQ. The CDR3 loop is CASSLNSGGTTDTQYF. CDR3 DNA sequence: TGCGCCAGCAGCTTAAATTCTGGCGGGACCACAGATACGCAGTATTTT.

The V and J genes are TRBV11-2 and TRBJ1-3; D is possibly TRBD1 (5 bases). The V end lost 0 bases, the J end lost 2 bases, and 14 bases lay between the germline ends. Germline assignment: CDR1 SGHAT and CDR2 FQNNGV. The CDR3 covers 17 residues. CDR3 sequence: CASSLDGPGGAGNTIYF. The CDR3 region has the DNA TGTGCCAGCAGCTTAGATGGACCGGGAGGGGCTGGAAACACCATATATTTT. Using reference TRBV11-2 and TRBJ1-3 for the parts outside the CDR3, the full variable domain is EAGVAQSPRYKIIEKRQSVAFWCNPISGHATLYWYQQILGQGPKLLIQFQNNGVVDDSQLPKDRFSAERLKGVDSTLKIQPAKLEDSAVYLCASSLDGPGGAGNTIYFGEGSWLTVV.

This clone has a single count. CDR3 sequence reads: CASSDSTGYNEQFF. In nucleotides, the CDR3 is TGCGCCAGCAGTGACTCGACTGGCTACAATGAGCAGTTCTTC. The chain uses TRBV10-2 and TRBJ2-1; D gene unclear. Germline V gene sequence: CDR1 WSHSY, CDR2 SAAADI. Trimming shortened V by 3 bases and J by 3 bases, and 9 bases separated the two germline ends. The CDR3 has 14 amino acids.